This T cell receptor (beta chain) was sequenced for a study of T cell responses to AZD1222 COVID-19 vaccine. Concerning this clone itself: The sample has other DNA sequences that encode this CDR3 too.

V lost 6 bases and J lost 7, with 10 bases in between. CDR3 length: 12 residues. Measured with immunoSEQ multiplex PCR; TCRdb has only the in-frame clones, and not every one. In the table there are around 140,000 clones, 92% of which are singletons. The sequence was collected from an adult who received the AZD1222 COVID-19 vaccine. The source material was peripheral blood, sampled 28 days after the second AZD1222 dose. The chain uses TRBV12-3 or TRBV12-4 and TRBJ1-5, with D possibly being TRBD1 (5 bases). In DNA, the CDR3 is TGTGCCAGCAGCCCCCAGGGACAGCCCCAGCATTTT. This gives the protein CASSPQGQPQHF.